This is a list of T cell receptor beta chains from one sample in a study of blood T cell repertoires in COVID-19. Profiled with immunoSEQ multiplex PCR; TCRdb holds only in-frame clones, not every one. The table lists about 60,000 clones, around 90% of them singletons. The sample consisted of peripheral blood. The receptor set was obtained from a man in his fifties or sixties with acute or convalescent COVID-19. The CDR3 runs from the conserved cysteine through the conserved F or W. The D gene is left open where the match is weak. Part of the rows lack a size; the others show once, few, many or a class for expanded clones.

clone_size | d_call | j_call | v_call | cdr3_aa | cdr3_nt
NA | TRBD1 | TRBJ1-5 | TRBV19 | CASRPGQGNGQPQHF | TGTGCCAGTAGACCGGGACAGGGGAACGGTCAGCCCCAGCATTTT
NA | NA | TRBJ1-5 | TRBV5-1 | CASSPGQNNQPQHF | TGCGCCAGCAGCCCCGGACAGAACAATCAGCCCCAGCATTTT
few | NA | TRBJ1-1 | TRBV19 | CASSKPPGTGDTEAFF | TGTGCCAGTAGTAAACCCCCTGGGACGGGGGACACTGAAGCTTTCTTT
NA | NA | TRBJ1-2 | TRBV6-2/TRBV6-3 | CASSYSEKGLRTYGYTF | TGTGCCAGCAGTTACTCGGAAAAGGGACTCAGAACCTATGGCTACACCTTC
NA | NA | TRBJ1-5 | TRBV7-9 | CASSLDGVGNQPQHF | TGTGCCAGCAGCCTCGACGGGGTGGGCAATCAGCCCCAGCATTTT
NA | TRBD2 | TRBJ2-7 | TRBV12-3/TRBV12-4 | CASSRAGGNEQYF | TGTGCCAGCAGCCGCGCGGGGGGGAACGAGCAGTACTTC
NA | TRBD1 | TRBJ1-2 | TRBV5-1 | CASSLGTGDYGYTF | TGCGCCAGCAGCTTGGGGACAGGGGACTATGGCTACACCTTC
once | TRBD1 | TRBJ2-3 | TRBV28 | CASGTGTDTQYF | TGTGCCAGCGGGACAGGGACAGATACGCAGTATTTT
NA | TRBD1 | TRBJ2-6 | TRBV7-6 | CASSINRGSGANVLTF | TGTGCCAGCAGCATAAACAGGGGATCTGGGGCCAACGTCCTGACTTTC
NA | NA | TRBJ2-7 | TRBV7-2 | CASSLAGEFSYEQYF | TGTGCCAGCAGCTTAGCGGGAGAATTCTCCTACGAGCAGTACTTC
NA | NA | TRBJ2-7 | TRBV28 | CASSPASGERYEQYF | TGTGCCAGCAGTCCCGCCTCGGGGGAGCGGTACGAGCAGTACTTC
NA | NA | TRBJ2-2 | TRBV14 | CASSLQLTGELFF | TGTGCCAGCAGCCTACAGCTAACCGGGGAGCTGTTTTTT
NA | NA | TRBJ2-7 | TRBV11-3 | CASSLGRSGTPGSEQYF | TGTGCCAGCAGCTTAGGGCGGTCCGGAACCCCCGGGAGCGAGCAGTACTTC
NA | TRBD1 | TRBJ2-7 | TRBV4-3 | CASSQDAEGTGGTNEQYF | TGCGCCAGCAGCCAAGATGCGGAGGGGACAGGGGGCACAAACGAGCAGTACTTC
NA | NA | TRBJ1-2 | TRBV10-3 | CAISESGSLRGEYGYTF | TGTGCCATCAGTGAGTCGGGTAGCCTCCGTGGCGAGTATGGCTACACCTTC
NA | NA | TRBJ2-2 | TRBV7-2 | CASSLDAGARTGELFF | TGTGCCAGCAGCTTAGACGCGGGGGCGCGCACCGGGGAGCTGTTTTTT
NA | TRBD1 | TRBJ2-6 | TRBV5-1 | CASSLPGTGSSGANVLTF | TGCGCCAGCAGCTTGCCCGGGACAGGCTCTTCTGGGGCCAACGTCCTGACTTTC
NA | TRBD1 | TRBJ1-2 | TRBV6-2/TRBV6-3 | CASSLRTGDNYGYTF | TGTGCCAGCAGCCTACGGACAGGGGACAACTATGGCTACACCTTC
NA | NA | TRBJ2-3 | TRBV5-1 | CASAREGGADTQYF | TGCGCCAGCGCGCGGGAAGGGGGCGCAGATACGCAGTATTTT
NA | TRBD2 | TRBJ2-5 | TRBV30 | CARSTSGSSETQYF | TGTGCCCGGTCGACTAGCGGGAGCTCGGAGACCCAGTACTTC
NA | NA | TRBJ1-2 | TRBV3-1/TRBV3-2 | CASSGAISHGYTF | TGTGCCAGCAGCGGAGCGATAAGCCATGGCTACACCTTC
NA | NA | TRBJ2-7 | TRBV29-1 | CSASRGREQYF | TGCAGCGCCTCCCGAGGGCGCGAGCAGTACTTC
NA | TRBD1 | TRBJ1-4 | TRBV4-1 | CASSQGDREPNEKLFF | TGCGCCAGCAGCCAAGGGGACAGGGAACCAAATGAAAAACTGTTTTTT
NA | NA | TRBJ2-7 | TRBV6-5 | CASSYSRSPYEQYF | TGTGCCAGCAGTTACTCGAGAAGTCCCTACGAGCAGTACTTC
NA | NA | TRBJ2-3 | TRBV3-1/TRBV3-2 | CASSSGSGVLDTQYF | TGTGCCAGCAGCTCAGGGTCGGGAGTCCTAGATACGCAGTATTTT
once | TRBD2 | TRBJ2-1 | TRBV7-8 | CASTPKAGPNANEQFF | TGTGCCAGCACCCCCAAAGCGGGGCCAAACGCGAATGAGCAGTTCTTC
NA | TRBD1 | TRBJ2-7 | TRBV28 | CASSFYAMGQGSSYEQYF | TGTGCCAGCAGTTTCTACGCAATGGGACAGGGGAGCTCCTACGAGCAGTACTTC
NA | TRBD2 | TRBJ2-1 | TRBV7-2 | CASSLGGGSYNEQFF | TGTGCCAGCAGCTTAGGCGGGGGGTCCTACAATGAGCAGTTCTTC
NA | NA | TRBJ2-2 | TRBV27 | CASSRGGGVPVMNTGELFF | TGTGCCAGCAGCCGCGGAGGGGGGGTACCTGTAATGAACACCGGGGAGCTGTTTTTT
NA | TRBD2 | TRBJ2-2 | TRBV27 | CASSPSAGLADTGELFF | TGTGCCAGCAGTCCTTCCGCCGGACTAGCGGACACCGGGGAGCTGTTTTTT
NA | NA | TRBJ2-6 | TRBV15 | CATSSISGANVLTF | TGTGCCACCAGCAGCATCTCTGGGGCCAACGTCCTGACTTTC
NA | TRBD1 | TRBJ1-2 | TRBV7-6 | CASSLAGTGGRKGYTF | TGTGCCAGCAGCTTAGCAGGGACAGGGGGCAGGAAGGGCTACACCTTC
NA | TRBD2 | TRBJ2-5 | TRBV7-6 | CASSPRLAVIQETQYF | TGTGCCAGCAGCCCTAGACTAGCGGTGATACAAGAGACCCAGTACTTC
NA | TRBD1 | TRBJ2-7 | TRBV5-5 | CASSLGQGYSYEQYF | TGTGCCAGCAGCTTAGGACAGGGATACTCCTACGAGCAGTACTTC
NA | TRBD1 | TRBJ1-2 | TRBV6-6 | CASSPARGTGGLPNYGYTF | TGTGCCAGCAGTCCCGCGAGGGGGACAGGAGGACTACCTAACTATGGCTACACCTTC